This T cell receptor (beta chain) was recovered during a study of cytotoxic CD8 clonotypes in ibrutinib-treated CLL. Overall study: The patients comprised approximately ten relapsed/refractory and around 15 treatment-naive cases, approximately 17 IGHV unmutated. Responses: some 25 partial, 2 complete; after median around 70 months, around 15 stayed remitted, around 12 progressed. Study-wide points: Sustained-remission and progressing patients had unequal sampling times. Public clonotypes were seen rarely and were contracted or stable on treatment.

Assay: immunoSEQ multiplex PCR; the TCRdb copy retains only in-frame clones and omits some. The sample shows some 300,000 clones, 80% of them seen only once. A note on this clone: What it recognizes is unknown.

The CDR3 runs 14 residues. V was pared by 2 bases and J by 0 bases, with 3 bases of the junction left unmatched. Germline CDR1 and CDR2: SQVTM and ANQGSEA. The sequence was obtained from a human donor with chronic lymphocytic leukemia. V is TRBV29-1 and J is TRBJ1-1; 7 bases map to TRBD1. This specimen was PBMCs, taken before ibrutinib treatment. The CDR3 protein is CSVEWGQLNTEAFF. The DNA of the CDR3 is TGCAGCGTTGAATGGGGACAGTTGAACACTGAAGCTTTCTTT.